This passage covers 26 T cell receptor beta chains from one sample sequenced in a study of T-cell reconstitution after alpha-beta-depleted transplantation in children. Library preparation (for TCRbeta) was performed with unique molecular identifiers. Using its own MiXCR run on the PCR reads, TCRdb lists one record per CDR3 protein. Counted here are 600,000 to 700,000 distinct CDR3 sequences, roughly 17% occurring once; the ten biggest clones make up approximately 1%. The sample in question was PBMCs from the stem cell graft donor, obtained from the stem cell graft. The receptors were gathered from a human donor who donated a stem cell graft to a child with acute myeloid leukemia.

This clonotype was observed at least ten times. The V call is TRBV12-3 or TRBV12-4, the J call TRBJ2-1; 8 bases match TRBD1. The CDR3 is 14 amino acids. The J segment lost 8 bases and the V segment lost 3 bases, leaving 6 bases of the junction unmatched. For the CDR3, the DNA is TGTGCCAGCAGTTTCGACAGGGGTGTAGATGAGCAGTTCTTC. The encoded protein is CASSFDRGVDEQFF.

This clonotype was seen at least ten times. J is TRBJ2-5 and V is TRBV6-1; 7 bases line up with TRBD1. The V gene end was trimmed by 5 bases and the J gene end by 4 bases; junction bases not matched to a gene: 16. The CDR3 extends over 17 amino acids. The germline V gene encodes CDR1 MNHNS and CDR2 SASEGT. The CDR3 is CASSLGQQTGTRETQYF. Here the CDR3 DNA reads TGTGCCAGCAGTCTTGGGCAACAGACAGGGACACGAGAGACCCAGTACTTC.

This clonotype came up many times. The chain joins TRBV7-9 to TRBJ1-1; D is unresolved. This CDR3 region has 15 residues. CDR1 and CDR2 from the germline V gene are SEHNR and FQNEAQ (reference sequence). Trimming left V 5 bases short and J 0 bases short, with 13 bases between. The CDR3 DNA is TGTGCCAGCAGCGCTTACCTGGGAGTGAACACTGAAGCTTTCTTT. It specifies CASSAYLGVNTEAFF.

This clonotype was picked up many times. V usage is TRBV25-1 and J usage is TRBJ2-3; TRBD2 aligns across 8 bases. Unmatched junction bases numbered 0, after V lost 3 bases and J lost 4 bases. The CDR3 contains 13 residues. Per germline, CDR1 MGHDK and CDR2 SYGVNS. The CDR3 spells CASSDGGADTQYF. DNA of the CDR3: TGTGCCAGCAGTGACGGGGGGGCAGATACGCAGTATTTT.

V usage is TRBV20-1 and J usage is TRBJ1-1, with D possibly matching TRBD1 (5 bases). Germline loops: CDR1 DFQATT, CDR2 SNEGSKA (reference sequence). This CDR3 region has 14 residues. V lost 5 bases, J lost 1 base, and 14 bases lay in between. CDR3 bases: TGCAGTGCTCCCCCTAGGGGCAAGAACACTGAAGCTTTCTTT. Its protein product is CSAPPRGKNTEAFF.

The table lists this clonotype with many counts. The CDR3 sequence: CSARDRASPRGYGYTF. The DNA of the CDR3 is TGCAGTGCTAGAGATCGGGCCTCACCTAGGGGCTATGGCTACACCTTC. V and J are TRBV20-1 and TRBJ1-2; a weak D match, TRBD1 (5 bases). Germline values: CDR1 DFQATT, CDR2 SNEGSKA (reference sequence). The CDR3 loop spans 16 amino acids. V gave up 0 bases and J gave up 4 bases, with 18 bases separating them.

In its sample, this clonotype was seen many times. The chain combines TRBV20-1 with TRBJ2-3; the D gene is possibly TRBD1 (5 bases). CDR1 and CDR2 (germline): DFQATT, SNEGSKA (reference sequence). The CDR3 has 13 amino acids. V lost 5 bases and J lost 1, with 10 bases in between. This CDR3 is CSAGARRTDTQYF. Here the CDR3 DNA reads TGCAGTGCTGGGGCCCGCCGCACAGATACGCAGTATTTT.

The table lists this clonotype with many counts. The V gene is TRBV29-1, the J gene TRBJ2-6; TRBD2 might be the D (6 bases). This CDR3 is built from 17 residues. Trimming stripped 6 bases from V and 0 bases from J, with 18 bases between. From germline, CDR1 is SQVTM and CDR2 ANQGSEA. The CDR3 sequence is CSVPGGDESSGANVLTF. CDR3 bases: TGCAGCGTACCCGGCGGGGACGAATCCTCTGGGGCCAACGTCCTGACTTTC.

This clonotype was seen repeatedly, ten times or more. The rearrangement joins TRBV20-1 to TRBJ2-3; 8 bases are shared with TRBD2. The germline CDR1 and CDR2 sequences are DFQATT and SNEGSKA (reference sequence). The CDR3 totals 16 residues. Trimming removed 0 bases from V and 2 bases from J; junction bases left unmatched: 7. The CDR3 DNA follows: TGCAGTGCTAGAGATCACCGGACTAGCTCCACAGATACGCAGTATTTT. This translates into CSARDHRTSSTDTQYF.

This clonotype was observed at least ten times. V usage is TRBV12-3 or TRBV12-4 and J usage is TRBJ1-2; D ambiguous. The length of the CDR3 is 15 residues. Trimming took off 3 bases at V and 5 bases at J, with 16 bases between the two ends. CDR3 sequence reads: CASSLIGRRGYGYTF. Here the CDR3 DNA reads TGTGCCAGCAGTTTGATAGGCCGGAGAGGGTATGGCTACACCTTC.

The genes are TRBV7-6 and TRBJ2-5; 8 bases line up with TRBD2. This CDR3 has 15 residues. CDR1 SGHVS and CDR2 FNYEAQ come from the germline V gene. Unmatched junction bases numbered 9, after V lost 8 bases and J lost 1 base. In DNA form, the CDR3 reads TGTGCCAGCGGATTAAGCGGGGGAGCCCAAGAGACCCAGTACTTC. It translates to CASGLSGGAQETQYF. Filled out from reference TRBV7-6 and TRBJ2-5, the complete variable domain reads GAGVSQSPRYKVTKRGQDVALRCDPISGHVSLYWYRQALGQGPEFLTYFNYEAQQDKSGLPNDRFSAERPEGSISTLTIQRTEQRDSAMYRCASGLSGGAQETQYFGPGTRLLVL.

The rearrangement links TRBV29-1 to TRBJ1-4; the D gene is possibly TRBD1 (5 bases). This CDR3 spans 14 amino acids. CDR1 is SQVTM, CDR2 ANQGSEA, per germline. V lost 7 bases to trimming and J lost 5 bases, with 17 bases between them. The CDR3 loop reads CSADLGRNNEKLFF. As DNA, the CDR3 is TGCAGCGCCGACCTGGGACGGAACAATGAAAAACTGTTTTTT.

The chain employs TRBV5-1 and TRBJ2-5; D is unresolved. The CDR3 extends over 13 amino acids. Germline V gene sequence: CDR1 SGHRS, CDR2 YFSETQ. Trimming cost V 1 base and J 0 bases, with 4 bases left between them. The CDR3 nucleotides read TGCGCCAGCAGCTTGCGGGACCAAGAGACCCAGTACTTC. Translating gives CASSLRDQETQYF.

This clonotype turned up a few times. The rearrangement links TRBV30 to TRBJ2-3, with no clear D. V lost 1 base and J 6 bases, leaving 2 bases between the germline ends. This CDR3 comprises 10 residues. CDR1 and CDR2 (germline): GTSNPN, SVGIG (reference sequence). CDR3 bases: TGTGCCTGGAGTGGGGATACGCAGTATTTT. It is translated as CAWSGDTQYF.

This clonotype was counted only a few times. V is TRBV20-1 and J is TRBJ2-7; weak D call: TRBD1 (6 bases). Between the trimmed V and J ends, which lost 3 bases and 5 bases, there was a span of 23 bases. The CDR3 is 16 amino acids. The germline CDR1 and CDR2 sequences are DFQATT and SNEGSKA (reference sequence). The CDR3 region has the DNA TGCAGTGCTAGGGAGGCAGGGGCCGTACGGTTGAACGAGCAGTACGTC. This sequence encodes CSAREAGAVRLNEQYV.

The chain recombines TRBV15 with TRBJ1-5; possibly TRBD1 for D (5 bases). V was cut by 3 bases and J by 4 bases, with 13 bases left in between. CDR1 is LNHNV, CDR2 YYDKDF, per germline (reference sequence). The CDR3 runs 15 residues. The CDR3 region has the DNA TGTGCCACCAGCAGGGGGCCCCTAAAAAATCAGCCCCAGCATTTT. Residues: CATSRGPLKNQPQHF.

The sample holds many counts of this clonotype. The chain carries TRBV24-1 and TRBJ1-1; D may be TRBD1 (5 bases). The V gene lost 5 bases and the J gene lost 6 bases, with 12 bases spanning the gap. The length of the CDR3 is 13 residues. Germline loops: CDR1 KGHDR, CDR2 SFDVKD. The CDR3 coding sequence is TGTGCCACCAGTGCAGGGATTGGGCCTGAAGCTTTCTTT. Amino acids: CATSAGIGPEAFF.

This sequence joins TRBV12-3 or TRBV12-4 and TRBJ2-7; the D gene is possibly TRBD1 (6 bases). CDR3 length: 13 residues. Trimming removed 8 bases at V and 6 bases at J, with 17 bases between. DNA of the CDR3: TGTGCCAGCCTAAACAGGGTAGGGCTCGAGCAGTACTTC. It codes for CASLNRVGLEQYF.

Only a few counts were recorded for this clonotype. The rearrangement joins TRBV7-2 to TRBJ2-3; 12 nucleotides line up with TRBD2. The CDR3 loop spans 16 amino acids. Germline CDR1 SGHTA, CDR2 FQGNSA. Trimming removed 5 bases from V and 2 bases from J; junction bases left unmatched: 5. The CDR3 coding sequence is TGTGCCAGCAGCGTTCTAGCGGGGGGGGACACAGATACGCAGTATTTT. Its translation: CASSVLAGGDTDTQYF.

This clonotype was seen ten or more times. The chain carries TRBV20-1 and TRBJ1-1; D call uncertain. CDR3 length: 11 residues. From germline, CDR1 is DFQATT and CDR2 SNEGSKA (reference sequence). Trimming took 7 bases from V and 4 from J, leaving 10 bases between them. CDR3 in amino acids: CSVSHRTEAFF. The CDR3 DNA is TGCAGTGTCAGCCACCGCACTGAAGCTTTCTTT.

The DNA for the CDR3 is TGCGCCAGCAGGCATCCCATTCGACAGCGGCTGAACACTGAAGCTTTCTTT. Protein: CASRHPIRQRLNTEAFF. This rearrangement joins TRBV5-1 to TRBJ1-1; D may be TRBD1 (5 bases). This CDR3 has 17 amino acids. Trimming cost V 5 bases and J 0 bases, with 20 bases left between them. From germline, CDR1 is SGHRS and CDR2 YFSETQ.

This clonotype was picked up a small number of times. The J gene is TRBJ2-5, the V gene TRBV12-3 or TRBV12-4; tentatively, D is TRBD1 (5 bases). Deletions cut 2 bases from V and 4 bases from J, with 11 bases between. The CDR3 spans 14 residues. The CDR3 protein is CASSLRQGGETQYF. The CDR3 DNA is TGTGCCAGCAGTTTACGTCAGGGCGGAGAGACCCAGTACTTC.

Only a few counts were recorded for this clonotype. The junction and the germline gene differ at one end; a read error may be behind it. The CDR3 DNA is TGTGCCAGCAGTCTCTCGGGAAACAGCGCGTGGGGACTAGACTTC. Residues: CASSLSGNSAWGLDF. The rearrangement links TRBV27 to TRBJ2-7; 8 bases align to TRBD2. The CDR3 runs to 15 residues. Germline CDR1 and CDR2: MNHEY and SMNVEV (reference sequence).

This CDR3 is CASSRTGDGEAFF. The DNA for the CDR3 is TGTGCCAGCAGCCGTACAGGGGACGGTGAAGCTTTCTTT. The chain joins TRBV7-9 to TRBJ1-1, with TRBD1 identical over 7 bases. Germline V gives CDR1 SEHNR, CDR2 FQNEAQ (reference sequence). Losses at the gene ends were 5 bases for V and 7 bases for J; bases not matched to a gene: 7. This CDR3 is built from 13 residues.

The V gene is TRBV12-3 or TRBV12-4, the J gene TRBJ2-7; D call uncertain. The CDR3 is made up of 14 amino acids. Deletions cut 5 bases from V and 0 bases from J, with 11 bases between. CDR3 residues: CASSPSPLSYEQYF. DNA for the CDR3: TGTGCCAGCAGTCCATCACCGCTCTCCTACGAGCAGTACTTC.

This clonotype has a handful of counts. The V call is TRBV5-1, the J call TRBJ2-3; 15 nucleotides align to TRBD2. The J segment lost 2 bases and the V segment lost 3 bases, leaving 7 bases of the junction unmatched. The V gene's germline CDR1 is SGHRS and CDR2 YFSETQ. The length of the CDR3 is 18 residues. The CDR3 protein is CASSWTSGGARTTDTQYF. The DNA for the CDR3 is TGCGCCAGCAGCTGGACTAGCGGGGGGGCACGGACCACAGATACGCAGTATTTT.